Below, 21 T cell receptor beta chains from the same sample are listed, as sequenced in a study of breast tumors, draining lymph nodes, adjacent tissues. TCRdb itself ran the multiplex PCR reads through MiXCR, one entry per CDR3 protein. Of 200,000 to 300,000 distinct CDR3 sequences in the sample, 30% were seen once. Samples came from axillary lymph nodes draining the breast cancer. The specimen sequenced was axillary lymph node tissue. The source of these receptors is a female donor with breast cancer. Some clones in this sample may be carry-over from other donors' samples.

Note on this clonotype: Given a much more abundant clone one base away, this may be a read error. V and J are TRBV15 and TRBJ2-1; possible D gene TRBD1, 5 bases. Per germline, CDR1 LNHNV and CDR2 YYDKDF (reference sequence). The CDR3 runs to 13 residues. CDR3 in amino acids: CATGRDKGYEQFF. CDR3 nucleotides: TGTGCCACCGGCAGAGATAAGGGGTATGAGCAGTTCTTC.

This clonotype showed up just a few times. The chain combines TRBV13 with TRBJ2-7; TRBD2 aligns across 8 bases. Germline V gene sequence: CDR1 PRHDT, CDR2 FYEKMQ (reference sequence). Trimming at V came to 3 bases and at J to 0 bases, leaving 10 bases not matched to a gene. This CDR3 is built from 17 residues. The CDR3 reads CASSFSTSGGHSYEQYF. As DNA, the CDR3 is TGTGCCAGCAGCTTTAGCACTAGCGGAGGTCACTCCTACGAGCAGTACTTC.

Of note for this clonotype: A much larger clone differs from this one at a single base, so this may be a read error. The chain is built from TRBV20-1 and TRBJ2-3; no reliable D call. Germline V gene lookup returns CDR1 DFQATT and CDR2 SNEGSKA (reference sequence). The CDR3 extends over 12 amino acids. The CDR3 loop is CSARYSPDTPYF. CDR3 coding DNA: TGCAGTGCTAGATACTCCCCAGATACGCCGTATTTT.

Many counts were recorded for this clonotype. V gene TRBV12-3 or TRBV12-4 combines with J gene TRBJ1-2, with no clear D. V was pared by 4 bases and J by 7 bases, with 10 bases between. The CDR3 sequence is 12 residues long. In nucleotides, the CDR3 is TGTGCCAGCAGTTCCATAGCAGGTGGCTACACCTTC. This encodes CASSSIAGGYTF.

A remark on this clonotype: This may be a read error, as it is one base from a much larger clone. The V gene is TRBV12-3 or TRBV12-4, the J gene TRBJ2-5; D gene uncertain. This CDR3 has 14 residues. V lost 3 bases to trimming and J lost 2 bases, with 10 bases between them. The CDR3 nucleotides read TGTGCCAGCAGTTTCATGAGATTTCAAGAGACCCAGTACTTC. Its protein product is CASSFMRFQETQYF.

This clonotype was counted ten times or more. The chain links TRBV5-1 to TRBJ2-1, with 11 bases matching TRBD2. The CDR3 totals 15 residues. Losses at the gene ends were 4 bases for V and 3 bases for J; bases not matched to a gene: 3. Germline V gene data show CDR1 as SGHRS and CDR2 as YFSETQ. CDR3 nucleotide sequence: TGCGCCAGCAGCACGGGACTAGCGGACTACAATGAGCAGTTCTTC. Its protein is CASSTGLADYNEQFF. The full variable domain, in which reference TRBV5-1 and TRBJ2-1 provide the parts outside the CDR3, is KAGVTQTPRYLIKTRGQQVTLSCSPISGHRSVSWYQQTPGQGLQFLFEYFSETQRNKGNFPGRFSGRQFSNSRSEMNVSTLELGDSALYLCASSTGLADYNEQFFGPGTRLTVL.

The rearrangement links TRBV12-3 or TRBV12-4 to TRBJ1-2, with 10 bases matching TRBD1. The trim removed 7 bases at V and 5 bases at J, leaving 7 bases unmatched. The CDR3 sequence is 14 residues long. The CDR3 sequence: CASKMTGGVYGYTF. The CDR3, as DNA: TGTGCCAGCAAGATGACAGGGGGCGTTTATGGCTACACCTTC.

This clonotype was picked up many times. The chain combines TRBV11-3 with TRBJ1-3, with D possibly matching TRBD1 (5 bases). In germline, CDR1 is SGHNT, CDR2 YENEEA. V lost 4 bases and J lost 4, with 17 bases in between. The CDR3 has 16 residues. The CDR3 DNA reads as TGTGCCAGCAGCTCCCAAGGGGCAGGCTCGGGAAACACCATATATTTT. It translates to CASSSQGAGSGNTIYF.

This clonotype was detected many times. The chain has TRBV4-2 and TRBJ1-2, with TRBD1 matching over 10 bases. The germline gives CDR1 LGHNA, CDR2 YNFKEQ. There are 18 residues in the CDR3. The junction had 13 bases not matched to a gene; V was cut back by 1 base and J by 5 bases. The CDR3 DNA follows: TGTGCCAGCAGCCAAGTAGCGACAGGGGGCCCCCCCATATATGGCTACACCTTC. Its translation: CASSQVATGGPPIYGYTF.

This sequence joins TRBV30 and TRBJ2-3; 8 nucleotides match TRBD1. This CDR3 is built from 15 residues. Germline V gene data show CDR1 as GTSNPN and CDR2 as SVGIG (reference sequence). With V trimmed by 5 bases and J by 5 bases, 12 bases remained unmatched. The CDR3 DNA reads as TGTGCCTGGGGGACAGGACGGCGGCGGGAAGATACGCAGTATTTT. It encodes CAWGTGRRREDTQYF. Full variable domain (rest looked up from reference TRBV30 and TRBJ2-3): SQTIHQWPATLVQPVGSPLSLECTVEGTSNPNLYWYRQAAGRGLQLLFYSVGIGQISSEVPQNLSASRPQDRQFILSSKKLLLSDSGFYLCAWGTGRRREDTQYFGPGTRLTVL.

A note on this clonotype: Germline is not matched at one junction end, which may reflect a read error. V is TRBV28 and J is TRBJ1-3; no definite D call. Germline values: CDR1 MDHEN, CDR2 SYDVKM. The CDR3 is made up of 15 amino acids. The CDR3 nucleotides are TGTGCCAGCAGTTTGGACGGACCCTCTGGAAACACCATATATTTC. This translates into CASSLDGPSGNTIYF.

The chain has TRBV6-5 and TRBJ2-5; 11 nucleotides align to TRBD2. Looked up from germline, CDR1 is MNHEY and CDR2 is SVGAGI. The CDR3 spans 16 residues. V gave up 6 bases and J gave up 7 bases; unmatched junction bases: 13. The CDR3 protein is CASSPPTSGIRGTQYF. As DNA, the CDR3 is TGTGCCAGCAGCCCGCCGACTAGCGGGATTAGGGGGACCCAGTACTTC.

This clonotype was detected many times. In nucleotides, the CDR3 is TGTGCCAGCAGCTTGACAGGGGACATTCTCTCCTATAATTCACCCCTCCACTTT. This encodes CASSLTGDILSYNSPLHF. The V call is TRBV5-6, the J call TRBJ1-6, with 7 bases matching TRBD1. Germline trimming cut 1 base from V and 0 bases from J; bases unmatched to any gene: 7. Germline CDR1 reads SGHDT; CDR2 reads YYEEEE. There are 18 residues in the CDR3.

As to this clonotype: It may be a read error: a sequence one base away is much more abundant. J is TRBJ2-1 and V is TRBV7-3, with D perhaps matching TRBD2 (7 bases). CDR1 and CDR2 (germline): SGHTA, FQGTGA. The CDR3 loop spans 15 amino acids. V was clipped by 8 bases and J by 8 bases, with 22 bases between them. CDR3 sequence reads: CASGGSGGSRDEQFF. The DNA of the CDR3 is TGTGCCAGCGGGGGCTCGGGCGGGAGTAGGGATGAGCAGTTCTTC.

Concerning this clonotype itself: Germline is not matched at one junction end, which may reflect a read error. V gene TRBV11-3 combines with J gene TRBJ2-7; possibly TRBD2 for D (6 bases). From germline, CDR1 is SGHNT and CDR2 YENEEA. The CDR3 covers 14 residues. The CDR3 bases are TGTGCCAGCAGCTTAGCGGGGGTGAGCGACGAGCGGTACTTC. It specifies CASSLAGVSDERYF.

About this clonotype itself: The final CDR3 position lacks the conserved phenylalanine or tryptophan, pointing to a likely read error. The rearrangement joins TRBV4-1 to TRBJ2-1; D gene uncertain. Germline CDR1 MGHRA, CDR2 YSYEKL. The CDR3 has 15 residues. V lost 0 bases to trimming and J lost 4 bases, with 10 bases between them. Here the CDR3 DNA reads TGCGCCAGCAGCCAAGATCTAAGCGTATACAATGAGCAGTTCTCC. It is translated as CASSQDLSVYNEQFS.

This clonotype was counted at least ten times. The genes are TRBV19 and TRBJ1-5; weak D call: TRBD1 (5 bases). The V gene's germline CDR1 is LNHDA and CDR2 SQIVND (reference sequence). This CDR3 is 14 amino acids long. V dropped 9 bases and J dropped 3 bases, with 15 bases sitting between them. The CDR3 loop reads CASRGQGNNQPQHF. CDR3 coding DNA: TGTGCCAGCCGCGGGCAGGGTAACAATCAGCCCCAGCATTTT.

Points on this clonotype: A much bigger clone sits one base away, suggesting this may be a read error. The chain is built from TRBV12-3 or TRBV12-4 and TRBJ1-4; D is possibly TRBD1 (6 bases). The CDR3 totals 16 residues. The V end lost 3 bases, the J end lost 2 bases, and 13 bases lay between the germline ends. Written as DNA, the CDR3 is TGTGCCAGCAGTTTCGCAGGGACATCGACTAATGAAAAACTGTTTTTT. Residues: CASSFAGTSTNEKLFF.

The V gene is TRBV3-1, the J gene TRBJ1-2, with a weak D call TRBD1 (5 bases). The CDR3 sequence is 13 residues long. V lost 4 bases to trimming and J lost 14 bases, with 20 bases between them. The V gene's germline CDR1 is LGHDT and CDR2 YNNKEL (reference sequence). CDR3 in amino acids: CASSPRPLGAGTF. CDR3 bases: TGTGCCAGCAGCCCTCGGCCTTTAGGGGCCGGGACCTTC.

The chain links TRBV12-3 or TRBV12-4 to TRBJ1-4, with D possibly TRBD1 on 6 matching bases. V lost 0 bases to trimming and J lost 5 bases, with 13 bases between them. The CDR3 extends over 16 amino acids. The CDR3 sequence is CASSLAQGFYNEKLFF. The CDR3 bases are TGTGCCAGCAGTTTAGCGCAGGGGTTCTACAATGAAAAACTGTTTTTT.

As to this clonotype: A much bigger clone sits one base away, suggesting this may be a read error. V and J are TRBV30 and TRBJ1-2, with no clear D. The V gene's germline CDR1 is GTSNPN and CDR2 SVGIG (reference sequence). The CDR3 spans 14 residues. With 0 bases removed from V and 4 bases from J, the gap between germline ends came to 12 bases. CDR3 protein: CAWSVRAEAYGYTF. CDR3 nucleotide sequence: TGTGCCTGGAGTGTAAGGGCGGAGGCCTATGGCTACACCTTC.